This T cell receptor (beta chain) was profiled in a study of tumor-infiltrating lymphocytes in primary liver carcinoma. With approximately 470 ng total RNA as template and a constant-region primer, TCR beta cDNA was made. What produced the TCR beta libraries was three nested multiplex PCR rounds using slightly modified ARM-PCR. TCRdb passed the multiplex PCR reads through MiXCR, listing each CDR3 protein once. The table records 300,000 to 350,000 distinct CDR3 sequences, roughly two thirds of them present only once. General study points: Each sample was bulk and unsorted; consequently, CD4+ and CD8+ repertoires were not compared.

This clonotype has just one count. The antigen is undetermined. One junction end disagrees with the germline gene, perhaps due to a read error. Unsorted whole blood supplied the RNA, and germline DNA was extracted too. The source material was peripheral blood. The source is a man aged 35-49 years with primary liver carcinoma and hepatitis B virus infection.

In DNA form, the CDR3 reads TGTGCCAGCAGTCCACAGGGGGTTAGGCAGCCCCGGCATTTT. Its protein product is CASSPQGVRQPRHF. V and J are TRBV28 and TRBJ1-5; 8 bases agree with TRBD1. From germline, CDR1 is MDHEN and CDR2 SYDVKM. The CDR3 has 14 amino acids.